The rows below give T cell receptor beta chains drawn from one sample of a study of human T cells and chemical hapten exposure. Via MiXCR, TCRdb re-called the RACE reads, giving one row per CDR3 protein. The sample carries fewer than 60,000 distinct CDR3 sequences, 8% to 9.5% recorded once. The sequencing here drew on whole blood, taken in connection with sensitization to the hapten diphenylcyclopropenone (DPC). Source of these receptors: a woman in her 50s with alopecia areata. Some clones in this sample may be carry-over from other donors' samples. Each CDR3 is given with its conserved first and last residue. A D gene is named only where the DNA matches it firmly. Size is stated for part of the rows, as once, few or many counts, or as a class when the clone is expanded.

v_gene: TRBV20-1
d_gene: TRBD2
abundance: -
j_gene: TRBJ2-1
CDR3nt: TGCAGTGCCCACCCGACTAGCGGACCCTCCTACAATGAGCAGTTCTTC
CDR3aa: CSAHPTSGPSYNEQFF

v_gene: TRBV28
d_gene: -
abundance: many
j_gene: TRBJ2-1
CDR3nt: TGTGCCAGCAGTTTAGTTGGTTTGGGGGAGCAGTTCTTC
CDR3aa: CASSLVGLGEQFF

v_gene: TRBV11-2
d_gene: -
abundance: many
j_gene: TRBJ2-1
CDR3nt: TGTGCCAGCAGCAAACGACTAGAAGGCGATGAGCAGTTCTTC
CDR3aa: CASSKRLEGDEQFF

v_gene: TRBV11-2
d_gene: -
abundance: few
j_gene: TRBJ1-3
CDR3nt: TGTGCCAGCAGAAGACAGGTCTCTGGAAACACCATATATTTT
CDR3aa: CASRRQVSGNTIYF

v_gene: TRBV20-1
d_gene: -
abundance: many
j_gene: TRBJ2-3
CDR3nt: TGCAGTGCTAGAGACCAAAACAGGCGCGACACAGATACGCAGTATTTT
CDR3aa: CSARDQNRRDTDTQYF

v_gene: TRBV5-1
d_gene: -
abundance: many
j_gene: TRBJ2-7
CDR3nt: TGCGCCAGCAGCTCGGACAGCAACTACGAGCAGTACTTC
CDR3aa: CASSSDSNYEQYF

v_gene: TRBV9
d_gene: -
abundance: few
j_gene: TRBJ2-2
CDR3nt: TGTGCCAGCAGCGTGGCAGGCCTTGGGGAGCTGTTTTTT
CDR3aa: CASSVAGLGELFF

v_gene: TRBV7-9
d_gene: -
abundance: many
j_gene: TRBJ1-2
CDR3nt: TGTGCCAGCAGCGCCCGCCCGGGGCAAAGCCCTGGCTACACCTTC
CDR3aa: CASSARPGQSPGYTF

v_gene: TRBV4-3
d_gene: TRBD1
abundance: few
j_gene: TRBJ2-7
CDR3nt: TGCGCCAGCAGCCAAGATAGGGACAGGGGACCCTCCGAGCAGTACTTC
CDR3aa: CASSQDRDRGPSEQYF

v_gene: TRBV4-3
d_gene: TRBD1
abundance: many
j_gene: TRBJ2-1
CDR3nt: TGCGCCAGCAGCCAAAATCCCGGGACAGGGGTCTACAATGAGCAGTTCTTC
CDR3aa: CASSQNPGTGVYNEQFF

v_gene: TRBV4-1
d_gene: -
abundance: few
j_gene: TRBJ1-1
CDR3nt: TGCGCCAGCAGCCAAGTCCCCGATAACACTGAAGCTTTCTTT
CDR3aa: CASSQVPDNTEAFF

v_gene: TRBV15
d_gene: -
abundance: few
j_gene: TRBJ2-5
CDR3nt: TGTGCCACCAGCAGAGATCTGAGGACAGAACAAGAGACCCAGTACTTC
CDR3aa: CATSRDLRTEQETQYF

v_gene: TRBV3-1
d_gene: -
abundance: -
j_gene: TRBJ2-5
CDR3nt: TGTGCCAGCAGACCGGCCGGGAGTGAGACCCAGTACTTC
CDR3aa: CASRPAGSETQYF

v_gene: TRBV27
d_gene: -
abundance: few
j_gene: TRBJ1-3
CDR3nt: TGTGCCAGCAGAGGGGTCGCCTCTGGAAACACCATATATTTT
CDR3aa: CASRGVASGNTIYF

v_gene: TRBV7-2
d_gene: TRBD1
abundance: many
j_gene: TRBJ2-1
CDR3nt: TGTGCCAGCAGCTTAACGACAGGGGTCGAGCAGTTCTTC
CDR3aa: CASSLTTGVEQFF

v_gene: TRBV7-2
d_gene: -
abundance: many
j_gene: TRBJ2-1
CDR3nt: TGTGCCAGCAGCCCAGGGTCCTTCTACAATGAGCAGTTCTTC
CDR3aa: CASSPGSFYNEQFF

v_gene: TRBV7-2
d_gene: -
abundance: many
j_gene: TRBJ2-7
CDR3nt: TGTGCCAGCAGCCCCGCCGCCAGTATCTCCTACGAGCAGTACTTC
CDR3aa: CASSPAASISYEQYF

v_gene: TRBV18
d_gene: TRBD2
abundance: few
j_gene: TRBJ2-1
CDR3nt: TGTGCCAGCTCACTAAGCGGGAGTTTCGGCAATGAGCAGTTCTTC
CDR3aa: CASSLSGSFGNEQFF

v_gene: TRBV20-1
d_gene: -
abundance: few
j_gene: TRBJ1-5
CDR3nt: TGCAGTGCCCCGTACCGGACAGATAGCAATCAGCCCCAGCATTTT
CDR3aa: CSAPYRTDSNQPQHF

v_gene: TRBV5-5
d_gene: TRBD1
abundance: few
j_gene: TRBJ1-1
CDR3nt: TGTGCCAGCAGCTTGGCGGGGACAGGGGGCACTGAAGCTTTCTTT
CDR3aa: CASSLAGTGGTEAFF

v_gene: TRBV5-1
d_gene: TRBD2
abundance: many
j_gene: TRBJ2-1
CDR3nt: TGCGCCAGCAGCCCAGGGCTAGCGGGAGGGCCGGGTGAGCAGTTCTTC
CDR3aa: CASSPGLAGGPGEQFF

v_gene: TRBV19
d_gene: TRBD2
abundance: many
j_gene: TRBJ2-2
CDR3nt: TGTGCCAGTAGTACGACGGGACTAGCGGGATCCGGGGAGCTGTTTTTT
CDR3aa: CASSTTGLAGSGELFF

v_gene: TRBV29-1
d_gene: -
abundance: medium-sized
j_gene: TRBJ1-5
CDR3nt: TGCAGCGTTGTGGGCGTACCCCGGGGGCCCCAGCATTTT
CDR3aa: CSVVGVPRGPQHF

v_gene: TRBV20-1
d_gene: TRBD1
abundance: few
j_gene: TRBJ2-7
CDR3nt: TGCAGTGCGGAATGGACAGGGGCTGGAGAGCAGTACTTC
CDR3aa: CSAEWTGAGEQYF

v_gene: TRBV5-1
d_gene: TRBD2
abundance: many
j_gene: TRBJ2-3
CDR3nt: TGCGCCAGCAGCTCTGGCTGGACTAGCGGGAGGACTAGCACAGATACGCAGTATTTT
CDR3aa: CASSSGWTSGRTSTDTQYF

v_gene: TRBV29-1
d_gene: -
abundance: many
j_gene: TRBJ1-2
CDR3nt: TGCAGCGTTGTGGCCAGTGATTCGACTAACTATGGCTACACCTTC
CDR3aa: CSVVASDSTNYGYTF

v_gene: TRBV18
d_gene: -
abundance: many
j_gene: TRBJ2-3
CDR3nt: TGTGCCAGCTCACCACCGGGGGACAGCACAGATACGCAGTATTTT
CDR3aa: CASSPPGDSTDTQYF

v_gene: TRBV5-5
d_gene: TRBD1
abundance: few
j_gene: TRBJ1-4
CDR3nt: TGTGCCAGCAGCGGGGACAGGGTTTATGAAAAACTGTTTTTT
CDR3aa: CASSGDRVYEKLFF

v_gene: TRBV11-2
d_gene: -
abundance: many
j_gene: TRBJ2-2
CDR3nt: TGTGCCAGCAGCCAGGGGCGCGGGGTTCGGGCGACCGCCGGGGAGCTGTTTTTT
CDR3aa: CASSQGRGVRATAGELFF

v_gene: TRBV15
d_gene: -
abundance: many
j_gene: TRBJ2-5
CDR3nt: TGTGCCACCAGCAGAGGGGATAGCGGTGGTGGGGAGACCCAGTACTTC
CDR3aa: CATSRGDSGGGETQYF

v_gene: TRBV7-9
d_gene: TRBD1
abundance: few
j_gene: TRBJ2-3
CDR3nt: TGTGCCAGCAATCAGGGGGAGTCAGATACGCAGTATTTT
CDR3aa: CASNQGESDTQYF

v_gene: TRBV7-8
d_gene: TRBD1
abundance: medium-sized
j_gene: TRBJ1-5
CDR3nt: TGTGCCAGCAGCTTAGACGGAGGGGGCAGCCAGCCCCAGCATTTT
CDR3aa: CASSLDGGGSQPQHF

v_gene: TRBV29-1
d_gene: TRBD1
abundance: -
j_gene: TRBJ2-3
CDR3nt: TGCAGCGTTAGGGACAGCAACACAGATACGCAGTATTTT
CDR3aa: CSVRDSNTDTQYF

v_gene: TRBV6-5
d_gene: TRBD1
abundance: many
j_gene: TRBJ1-1
CDR3nt: TGTGCCAGCAGTTACTCTTCAGGGGGTAAGAGGAACACTGAAGCTTTCTTT
CDR3aa: CASSYSSGGKRNTEAFF

v_gene: TRBV7-8
d_gene: TRBD2
abundance: many
j_gene: TRBJ2-2
CDR3nt: TGTGCCACCCCCAGATACGCGGGAGAGGGCGGGGAGCTGTTTTTT
CDR3aa: CATPRYAGEGGELFF

v_gene: TRBV6-2/TRBV6-3
d_gene: TRBD1
abundance: -
j_gene: TRBJ1-5
CDR3nt: TGTGCCAGCAGACCTTCGGACAGGGCCGGCAATCAGCCCCAGCATTTT
CDR3aa: CASRPSDRAGNQPQHF

v_gene: TRBV12-3/TRBV12-4
d_gene: TRBD1
abundance: many
j_gene: TRBJ2-7
CDR3nt: TGTGCCAACAGGACAGGGGGCTACGAGCAGTACTTC
CDR3aa: CANRTGGYEQYF

v_gene: TRBV30
d_gene: -
abundance: -
j_gene: TRBJ1-2
CDR3nt: TGTGCCTGGAGTGAGACTTCCGCTCAGGGGAACACCTTC
CDR3aa: CAWSETSAQGNTF

v_gene: TRBV6-1
d_gene: -
abundance: many
j_gene: TRBJ1-1
CDR3nt: TGTGCCAGCAGTGAAGCGGTAGTGGTGGGTGAGGAAGCTTTCTTT
CDR3aa: CASSEAVVVGEEAFF